A selection of T cell receptor beta chains follows, all from one sample in a study of blood T cell repertoires in COVID-19. Sequencing used immunoSEQ multiplex PCR; TCRdb keeps in-frame clones, though not all of them. The sample holds more than 95,000 clones, around four fifths seen once. Specimen: peripheral blood. These receptors all come from a human donor in a cohort sampled during active COVID-19. The CDR3 runs from the conserved cysteine through the conserved F or W. The D gene is left open where the match is weak. Some rows have no size entry. The others give once, few or many, or a class for an expanded clone.

D: -
size: -
J: TRBJ1-2
V: TRBV7-9
CDR3: CASSLEVGAYGYTF
DNA: TGTGCCAGCAGCTTAGAGGTTGGGGCCTATGGCTACACCTTC

D: TRBD1
size: -
J: TRBJ1-3
V: TRBV30
CDR3: CAWSEGDRTGNTIYF
DNA: TGTGCCTGGAGTGAGGGGGACAGAACTGGAAACACCATATATTTT

D: TRBD1
size: few
J: TRBJ2-7
V: TRBV7-9
CDR3: CASSPKGQNEQYF
DNA: TGTGCCAGCAGCCCGAAGGGACAGAACGAGCAGTACTTC

D: -
size: -
J: TRBJ1-1
V: TRBV15
CDR3: CATSSNLREAFF
DNA: TGTGCCACCAGCAGTAACCTGAGGGAAGCTTTCTTT

D: -
size: -
J: TRBJ2-2
V: TRBV7-2
CDR3: CASRPREARNTGELFF
DNA: TGTGCCAGCAGACCAAGGGAGGCGAGGAACACCGGGGAGCTGTTTTTT

D: -
size: many
J: TRBJ2-5
V: TRBV30
CDR3: CAWNRGRGQETQYF
DNA: TGTGCCTGGAACCGGGGGAGAGGCCAAGAGACCCAGTACTTC

D: TRBD1
size: -
J: TRBJ1-2
V: TRBV11-2
CDR3: CASSLRTGLGYTF
DNA: TGTGCCAGCAGCCTACGGACAGGGCTTGGCTACACCTTC

D: -
size: -
J: TRBJ1-4
V: TRBV27
CDR3: CASSLYGGEKLFF
DNA: TGTGCCAGCAGTTTATACGGGGGTGAAAAACTGTTTTTT

D: -
size: -
J: TRBJ1-2
V: TRBV10-3
CDR3: CAISEGVTDYTF
DNA: TGTGCCATCAGTGAGGGTGTTACTGACTACACCTTC

D: -
size: once
J: TRBJ1-4
V: TRBV28
CDR3: CASSRAGERREKLFF
DNA: TGTGCCAGCAGCCGGGCGGGGGAGCGGCGTGAAAAACTGTTTTTT

D: TRBD2
size: -
J: TRBJ2-5
V: TRBV7-3
CDR3: CASSLNPLAGGGSQYF
DNA: TGTGCCAGCAGCTTAAATCCCCTAGCGGGAGGGGGGTCCCAGTACTTC

D: TRBD1
size: -
J: TRBJ2-6
V: TRBV3-1/TRBV3-2
CDR3: CASSYRQGQSSGANVLTF
DNA: TGTGCCAGCAGCTATAGACAGGGACAAAGCTCTGGGGCCAACGTCCTGACTTTC

D: -
size: -
J: TRBJ1-1
V: TRBV7-2
CDR3: CASSFGQAASEAFF
DNA: TGTGCCAGCAGCTTTGGGCAGGCAGCCTCTGAAGCTTTCTTT

D: -
size: few
J: TRBJ2-7
V: TRBV6-6
CDR3: CASSSLSQGKEQYF
DNA: TGTGCCAGCAGTTCTCTATCTCAGGGGAAGGAGCAGTACTTC

D: TRBD2
size: -
J: TRBJ2-5
V: TRBV27
CDR3: CASRGRGQLETQYF
DNA: TGTGCCAGCAGGGGGAGGGGTCAATTGGAGACCCAGTACTTC

D: TRBD1
size: -
J: TRBJ1-2
V: TRBV19
CDR3: CASRQAGDRVGGYTF
DNA: TGTGCCAGTAGACAAGCGGGAGACAGGGTCGGTGGCTACACCTTC

D: -
size: -
J: TRBJ2-3
V: TRBV5-6
CDR3: CASSRPYSTDTQYF
DNA: TGTGCCAGCAGTCGTCCTTATAGCACAGATACGCAGTATTTT

D: TRBD2
size: -
J: TRBJ2-1
V: TRBV5-1
CDR3: CASTPIAGGDEQFF
DNA: TGCGCCAGCACACCTATAGCGGGGGGCGATGAGCAGTTCTTC

D: TRBD1
size: -
J: TRBJ2-7
V: TRBV9
CDR3: CASSVAPQGATNSYEQYF
DNA: TGTGCCAGCAGCGTAGCTCCCCAGGGGGCTACAAACAGTTACGAGCAGTACTTC

D: -
size: -
J: TRBJ1-1
V: TRBV5-1
CDR3: CASSLAPQQNTEAFF
DNA: TGCGCCAGCAGCTTGGCCCCACAGCAGAACACTGAAGCTTTCTTT

D: -
size: -
J: TRBJ2-2
V: TRBV6-5
CDR3: CASSYSLGKPGELFF
DNA: TGTGCCAGCAGTTACTCCCTCGGGAAGCCCGGGGAGCTGTTTTTT

D: TRBD2
size: -
J: TRBJ2-7
V: TRBV6-5
CDR3: CASSSPSSGRAYEQYF
DNA: TGTGCCAGCAGTTCCCCCTCTAGCGGGAGGGCCTACGAGCAGTACTTC

D: -
size: -
J: TRBJ2-6
V: TRBV30
CDR3: CAWAGFSGANVLTF
DNA: TGTGCCTGGGCAGGGTTCTCTGGGGCCAACGTCCTGACTTTC

D: -
size: -
J: TRBJ2-7
V: TRBV4-3
CDR3: CASSQDLVVGTRAYEQYF
DNA: TGCGCCAGCAGCCAAGATTTAGTCGTCGGGACACGGGCCTACGAGCAGTACTTC

D: -
size: -
J: TRBJ2-5
V: TRBV18
CDR3: CASSQRGGETQYF
DNA: TGTGCCAGCTCACAAAGGGGAGGAGAGACCCAGTACTTC

D: TRBD2
size: once
J: TRBJ2-3
V: TRBV30
CDR3: CAWRLAGGGTDTQYF
DNA: TGTGCCTGGAGACTAGCGGGAGGTGGCACAGATACGCAGTATTTT

D: TRBD1
size: -
J: TRBJ2-2
V: TRBV30
CDR3: CAWSVRWRDRESTGELFF
DNA: TGTGCCTGGAGTGTACGGTGGAGGGACAGGGAGAGTACCGGGGAGCTGTTTTTT

D: TRBD2
size: -
J: TRBJ2-1
V: TRBV27
CDR3: CASNPLEVAGEDEQFF
DNA: TGTGCCAGCAACCCTCTGGAGGTTGCGGGAGAGGATGAGCAGTTCTTC

D: -
size: -
J: TRBJ2-7
V: TRBV4-3
CDR3: CASSRYRDTYEQYF
DNA: TGCGCCAGCAGCCGTTATCGGGACACCTACGAGCAGTACTTC

D: -
size: few
J: TRBJ2-7
V: TRBV6-2/TRBV6-3
CDR3: CASSYSLTGPEQYF
DNA: TGTGCCAGCAGTTACTCGCTGACAGGTCCCGAGCAGTACTTC

D: -
size: -
J: TRBJ2-3
V: TRBV5-4
CDR3: CASSQRQGEGTDTQYF
DNA: TGTGCCAGCAGCCAACGCCAGGGTGAGGGCACAGATACGCAGTATTTT

D: TRBD1
size: -
J: TRBJ2-2
V: TRBV24-1
CDR3: CATRSSLGQGASGELFF
DNA: TGTGCCACCAGGAGCAGTTTAGGACAGGGGGCATCGGGGGAGCTGTTTTTT

D: TRBD1
size: few
J: TRBJ1-2
V: TRBV9
CDR3: CASSVRPMPQGAKGYTF
DNA: TGTGCCAGCAGCGTACGTCCAATGCCACAGGGGGCAAAGGGCTACACCTTC

D: -
size: few
J: TRBJ2-1
V: TRBV7-8
CDR3: CASSSKPGERSYNEQFF
DNA: TGTGCCAGCAGCTCCAAGCCGGGGGAGAGGTCCTACAATGAGCAGTTCTTC

D: TRBD2
size: -
J: TRBJ2-3
V: TRBV11-2
CDR3: CASSPLAGGSDTQYF
DNA: TGTGCCAGCAGCCCACTAGCGGGGGGGTCAGATACGCAGTATTTT

D: -
size: -
J: TRBJ1-4
V: TRBV29-1
CDR3: CSVRTTGMLFF
DNA: TGCAGCGTACGGACGACAGGAATGTTGTTTTTT

D: TRBD1
size: -
J: TRBJ2-3
V: TRBV28
CDR3: CASSGDRGTDTQYF
DNA: TGTGCCAGCAGCGGGGACAGGGGCACAGATACGCAGTATTTT

D: TRBD1
size: -
J: TRBJ2-1
V: TRBV6-5
CDR3: CASTLLGQGMNEQFF
DNA: TGTGCCAGCACCCTCCTCGGACAGGGGATGAATGAGCAGTTCTTC

D: -
size: -
J: TRBJ2-1
V: TRBV5-4
CDR3: CASSRRDLEQFF
DNA: TGTGCCAGCAGCCGAAGGGACTTAGAGCAGTTCTTC

D: TRBD2
size: -
J: TRBJ2-5
V: TRBV5-1
CDR3: CASSLELAGGETQYF
DNA: TGCGCCAGCAGCTTGGAGCTAGCGGGAGGAGAGACCCAGTACTTC

D: -
size: -
J: TRBJ2-7
V: TRBV28
CDR3: CASSLTEAYEQYF
DNA: TGTGCCAGCAGTCTGACAGAAGCCTACGAGCAGTACTTC

D: TRBD1
size: -
J: TRBJ1-2
V: TRBV24-1
CDR3: CATSDGQGFVYTF
DNA: TGTGCCACCAGTGATGGACAGGGGTTTGTCTACACCTTC

D: TRBD1
size: -
J: TRBJ2-7
V: TRBV28
CDR3: CAVHPRGTVRNYEQYF
DNA: TGTGCCGTTCATCCGCGAGGGACAGTCCGCAACTACGAGCAGTACTTC

D: -
size: -
J: TRBJ2-3
V: TRBV27
CDR3: CASSRGQSTDTQYF
DNA: TGTGCCAGCAGTCGCGGACAGAGCACAGATACGCAGTATTTT

D: -
size: -
J: TRBJ2-1
V: TRBV7-3
CDR3: CASSLMAGGRFEQFF
DNA: TGTGCCAGCAGCTTAATGGCAGGGGGGAGGTTCGAGCAGTTCTTC

D: TRBD1
size: -
J: TRBJ2-7
V: TRBV7-2
CDR3: CASSRRDRPYEQYF
DNA: TGTGCCAGCAGCCGCCGGGACAGACCCTACGAGCAGTACTTC

D: -
size: -
J: TRBJ2-2
V: TRBV19
CDR3: CASSPTTNTGELFF
DNA: TGTGCCAGTAGTCCGACTACCAACACCGGGGAGCTGTTTTTT

D: -
size: -
J: TRBJ1-1
V: TRBV3-1/TRBV3-2
CDR3: CASSQDEGGTEAFF
DNA: TGTGCCAGCAGCCAAGACGAAGGAGGGACTGAAGCTTTCTTT

D: TRBD1
size: few
J: TRBJ1-5
V: TRBV18
CDR3: CASSGTDSNQPQHF
DNA: TGTGCCAGCTCAGGGACAGATAGCAATCAGCCCCAGCATTTT

D: -
size: once
J: TRBJ1-1
V: TRBV28
CDR3: CASRFDTVRNTEAFF
DNA: TGTGCCAGCAGGTTTGATACGGTCCGGAACACTGAAGCTTTCTTT

D: TRBD2
size: -
J: TRBJ2-3
V: TRBV3-1/TRBV3-2
CDR3: CASRRGTMKYF
DNA: TGTGCCAGCAGACGCGGGACTATGAAGTATTTT

D: -
size: -
J: TRBJ2-3
V: TRBV27
CDR3: CASSSPATSTDTQYF
DNA: TGTGCCAGCAGTTCCCCCGCGACTAGCACAGATACGCAGTATTTT

D: TRBD1
size: -
J: TRBJ2-7
V: TRBV6-2/TRBV6-3
CDR3: CASSSTYRTGSYEQYF
DNA: TGTGCCAGCAGTTCGACTTATCGGACAGGCTCCTACGAGCAGTACTTC

D: TRBD2
size: -
J: TRBJ2-1
V: TRBV9
CDR3: CASSVGGAGSYNEQFF
DNA: TGTGCCAGCAGCGTAGGAGGAGCGGGATCCTACAATGAGCAGTTCTTC